This is a list of T cell receptor beta chains from one sample in a study of regulatory T cells in long-lasting Graves disease. TCRdb analysed the multiplex PCR reads with MiXCR anew, one entry per CDR3 protein. Of about 300,000 distinct CDR3 sequences detected, 20% to 25% appear once; the ten largest clones hold roughly 56%. The specimen comprised peripheral blood mononuclear cells (PBMCs), sampled when the disease was refractory, from a patient treated with antithyroid drugs. All receptors come from a female donor with Graves disease. Each CDR3 is given with its conserved first and last residue. A D gene is named only where the DNA matches it firmly. Clone size is not always given. Where it is, it says once, few, many or a class for expanded clones.

V	length	size	J	D	CDR3	DNA
TRBV7-8	13	.	TRBJ2-1	.	CASSFTQGHEQFF	TGTGCCAGCAGTTTTACCCAGGGCCATGAGCAGTTCTTC
TRBV6-2/TRBV6-3	16	few	TRBJ2-7	TRBD1	CASSFPSSTGRYEQYF	TGTGCCAGCAGTTTTCCTTCTTCGACAGGGCGCTACGAGCAGTACTTC
TRBV7-3	14	.	TRBJ1-1	TRBD1	CASSATGVGTEAFF	TGTGCCAGCAGCGCAACAGGGGTAGGGACTGAAGCTTTCTTT
TRBV5-1	16	.	TRBJ2-2	.	CASSLEGSRSTGELFF	TGCGCCAGCAGCTTGGAGGGCAGCAGATCTACCGGGGAGCTGTTTTTT
TRBV7-2	11	.	TRBJ2-7	.	CASSAEYEQYF	TGTGCCAGCAGTGCGGAATACGAGCAGTACTTC
TRBV7-2	13	.	TRBJ1-3	.	CASTPRLRNTIYF	TGTGCCAGCACCCCGCGTCTACGAAACACCATATATTTT
TRBV20-1	13	few	TRBJ1-5	.	CSAALSFNQPQHF	TGCAGTGCTGCCCTGAGCTTCAATCAGCCCCAGCATTTT
TRBV4-3	13	.	TRBJ1-5	.	CASSQERAQPQHF	TGCGCCAGCAGCCAAGAGAGGGCGCAGCCCCAGCATTTT
TRBV6-2/TRBV6-3	18	few	TRBJ2-2	.	CASSYSNRRGTNTGELFF	TGTGCCAGCAGTTACTCGAATAGGCGAGGAACGAACACCGGGGAGCTGTTTTTT
TRBV6-1	15	many	TRBJ1-5	.	CASSPPGSSNQPQHF	TGTGCCAGCAGTCCCCCAGGGAGTAGCAATCAGCCCCAGCATTTT
TRBV28	14	many	TRBJ1-2	.	CASSSSPLNYGYTF	TGTGCCAGCAGTTCATCCCCACTTAACTATGGCTACACCTTC
TRBV12-3/TRBV12-4	15	many	TRBJ1-2	.	CASSLSVGGDYGYTF	TGTGCCAGCAGTCTCTCTGTAGGGGGGGACTATGGCTACACCTTC
TRBV27	13	few	TRBJ2-7	TRBD1	CASRRTGGNEQYF	TGTGCCAGCAGACGGACAGGGGGCAACGAGCAGTACTTC
TRBV15	15	many	TRBJ1-2	.	CATRSVGEGGYGYTF	TGTGCCACCAGGAGCGTGGGGGAGGGTGGTTATGGCTACACCTTC
TRBV7-2	17	many	TRBJ1-5	.	CASSSSGTTLSNQPQHF	TGTGCCAGCAGCTCATCCGGGACTACCCTTAGCAATCAGCCCCAGCATTTT
TRBV18	17	few	TRBJ2-5	.	CASSPSGGRYYQETQYF	TGTGCCAGCTCACCGTCCGGGGGGCGATATTACCAAGAGACCCAGTACTTC
TRBV13	14	.	TRBJ2-5	.	CASNQLSGQETQYF	TGTGCCAGCAACCAACTAAGCGGACAAGAGACCCAGTACTTC
TRBV20-1	14	many	TRBJ2-7	.	CSARDLGGGREQYF	TGCAGTGCTAGAGATCTTGGAGGGGGCAGGGAGCAGTACTTC
TRBV11-2	15	few	TRBJ2-2	.	CASSLGGQDTGELFF	TGTGCCAGCAGCTTAGGAGGGCAGGACACCGGGGAGCTGTTTTTT
TRBV29-1	12	few	TRBJ2-7	.	CSVEGKEDEQYF	TGCAGCGTTGAAGGCAAGGAGGACGAGCAGTACTTC
TRBV12-3/TRBV12-4	16	.	TRBJ1-6	.	CANSRANRVDDSPLHF	TGTGCCAACAGCCGCGCGAACAGGGTTGATGATTCACCCCTCCACTTT
TRBV10-3	16	.	TRBJ1-1	.	CATGQAEGKENTEAFF	TGTGCCACCGGGCAGGCTGAGGGGAAGGAGAACACTGAAGCTTTCTTT
TRBV5-1	19	few	TRBJ2-5	TRBD2	CASSGAQPIGRAAQETQYF	TGCGCCAGCAGCGGTGCCCAGCCCATCGGGAGGGCCGCCCAAGAGACCCAGTACTTC
TRBV6-1	16	.	TRBJ2-6	.	CASSRGALGGANVLTF	TGTGCCAGCAGTAGGGGGGCGTTGGGTGGGGCCAACGTCCTGACTTTC
TRBV20-1	12	few	TRBJ2-7	.	CSARAPDYEQYF	TGCAGTGCTAGAGCCCCGGACTACGAGCAGTACTTC
TRBV20-1	12	few	TRBJ2-7	TRBD2	CSARAGGYEQYF	TGCAGTGCTAGAGCGGGAGGCTACGAGCAGTACTTC
TRBV5-1	15	many	TRBJ1-4	.	CASSRNLGRSEKLFF	TGCGCCAGCAGCCGAAATCTGGGTCGGAGTGAAAAACTGTTTTTT
TRBV7-3	13	few	TRBJ1-1	.	CASSQMGGTEAFF	TGTGCCAGCAGTCAAATGGGGGGGACTGAAGCTTTCTTT
TRBV6-5	16	few	TRBJ1-2	TRBD1	CASSYSIWDRGRGYTF	TGTGCCAGCAGTTACTCGATATGGGACAGGGGGCGAGGCTACACCTTC
TRBV7-9	16	.	TRBJ1-3	.	CASSPDNPYSGNTIYF	TGTGCCAGCAGCCCAGACAACCCCTACTCTGGAAACACCATATATTTT
TRBV7-2	15	many	TRBJ2-7	TRBD1	CASSLSGQGRGEQYF	TGTGCCAGCAGCTTATCCGGACAGGGGAGGGGCGAGCAGTACTTC
TRBV5-4	17	.	TRBJ1-3	.	CASSGTAGPPSGNTIYF	TGTGCCAGCAGCGGAACGGCAGGGCCTCCCTCTGGAAACACCATATATTTT
TRBV29-1	12	.	TRBJ2-5	.	CSVVRGGETQYF	TGCAGCGTTGTAAGAGGAGGGGAGACCCAGTACTTC
TRBV6-2/TRBV6-3	13	once	TRBJ2-7	.	CASNSGLSYEQYF	TGTGCCAGCAACAGCGGACTCTCCTACGAGCAGTACTTC
TRBV28	13	many	TRBJ2-7	.	CASSSGQPGEQYF	TGTGCCAGCAGTTCAGGACAGCCGGGCGAGCAGTACTTC